The present T cell receptor (beta chain) was sequenced within a study of regulatory T cells in long-lasting Graves disease. As for the study in general: Less than 3 months of antithyroid drugs had been taken by newly diagnosed Graves' patients.

Overall study results and limits: New patients shared fewer public clonotypes (roughly 910) than persistent patients did (roughly 2,500). TRBV28, TRBJ1-2 and TRBJ2-5 emerged as the favored segments in persistent disease.

Time point in this sample: newly diagnosed GD, antithyroid drugs for less than 3 months. From RNA extracted from PBMCs, the TCR library was made. This CDR3 is 20 amino acids long. The germline CDR1 and CDR2 sequences are MNHEY and SVGEGT. V was pared by 5 bases and J by 0 bases, with 26 bases between. Comments on this clonotype: Its matching antigen is unknown. This could be a read error, since a much larger clone is one nucleotide away.

iRepertoire HTBI primers and Arm-PCR of CDR3 regions built TCR beta libraries. TCRdb independently ran MiXCR on the multiplex PCR reads; one entry per CDR3 protein. The table has 500,000 or so distinct CDR3 sequences, 11% to 15% seen once. These data also formed part of another study, on T cells in Graves' hyperthyroidism and ophthalmopathy. As that report states: Carried out on the TCR CDR3, a first-round RT-PCR used the HTBI primer set.

Sequencing used peripheral blood mononuclear cells (PBMCs), obtained at new diagnosis, from a patient treated with antithyroid drugs. This clonotype was sampled from a woman aged 45-59 years with Graves disease. This chain links TRBV6-2 or TRBV6-3 with TRBJ1-5; maybe TRBD1 (6 bases). The CDR3 DNA follows: TGTGCCAGCAGTGAACCTCCTTTCACAGGGCCACGAAATAGCAATCAGCCCCAGCATTTT. The encoded protein is CASSEPPFTGPRNSNQPQHF.